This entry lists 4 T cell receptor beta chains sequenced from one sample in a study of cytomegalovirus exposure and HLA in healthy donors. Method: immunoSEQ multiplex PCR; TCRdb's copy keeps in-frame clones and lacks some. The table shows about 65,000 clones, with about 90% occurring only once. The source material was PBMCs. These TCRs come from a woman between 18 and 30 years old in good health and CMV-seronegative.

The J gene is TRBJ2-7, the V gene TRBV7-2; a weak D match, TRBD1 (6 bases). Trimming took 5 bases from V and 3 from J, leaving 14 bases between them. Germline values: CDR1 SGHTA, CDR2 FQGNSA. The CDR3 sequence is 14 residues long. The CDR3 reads CASSTRQENYEQYF. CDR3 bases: TGTGCCAGCAGCACGAGACAGGAGAACTACGAGCAGTACTTC.

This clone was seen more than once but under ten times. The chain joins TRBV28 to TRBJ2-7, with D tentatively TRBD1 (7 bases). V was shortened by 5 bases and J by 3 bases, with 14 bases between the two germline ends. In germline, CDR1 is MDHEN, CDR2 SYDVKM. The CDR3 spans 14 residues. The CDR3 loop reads CASSVQGGNYEQYF. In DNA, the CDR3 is TGTGCCAGCAGTGTGCAGGGGGGCAACTACGAGCAGTACTTC.

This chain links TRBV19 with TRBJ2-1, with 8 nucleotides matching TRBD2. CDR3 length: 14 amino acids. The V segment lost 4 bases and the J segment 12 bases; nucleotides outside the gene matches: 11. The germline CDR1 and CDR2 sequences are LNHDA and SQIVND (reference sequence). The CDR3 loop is CASSKLAEMPLQFF. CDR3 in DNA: TGTGCCAGTAGTAAACTAGCGGAGATGCCTCTGCAGTTCTTC.

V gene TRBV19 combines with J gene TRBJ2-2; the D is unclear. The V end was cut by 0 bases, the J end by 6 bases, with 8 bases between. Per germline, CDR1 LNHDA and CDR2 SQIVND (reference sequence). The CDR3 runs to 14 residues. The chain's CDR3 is CASSIDYSPGELFF. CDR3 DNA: TGTGCCAGTAGTATAGATTACAGCCCCGGGGAGCTGTTTTTT.